The next 9 T cell receptor beta chains were all read from a single sample in a study of blood T cell repertoires in COVID-19 (dated by TCRdb to 2020 to 2021). The library came from the immunoSEQ multiplex PCR assay. TCRdb took over this immuneACCESS table, retaining in-frame rearrangements with V and J assigned. Such tables are incomplete; in checked studies, under half of the missing clones stem from an unresolved V gene, and the remainder is unexplained. The table for this sample lists approximately 200,000 clones; under 90% of them were counted only once. The top ten clonotypes cover approximately 1.8% of the sample. The sequenced sample consisted of PBMCs or T cells enriched from blood (not recorded which). These receptors all stem from a man aged 55 to 70 who had recovered from COVID-19.

The V call is TRBV7-9, the J call TRBJ1-1; D is uncertain. Trimming stripped 2 bases from V and 4 bases from J, with 11 bases between. The CDR3 has 14 amino acids. The V gene's germline CDR1 is SEHNR and CDR2 FQNEAQ (reference sequence). CDR3 in DNA: TGTGCCAGCAGCTTACTTCCCGAGTCCACTGAAGCTTTCTTT. Its protein is CASSLLPESTEAFF. Drawing the rest from reference TRBV7-9 and TRBJ1-1, the complete variable domain is DTGVSQNPRHKITKRGQNVTFRCDPISEHNRLYWYRQTLGQGPEFLTYFQNEAQLEKSRLLSDRFSAERPKGSFSTLEIQRTEQGDSAMYLCASSLLPESTEAFFGQGTRLTVV.

This chain connects TRBV6-1 to TRBJ1-5; 7 bases map to TRBD1. The CDR3 is 13 amino acids. Trimming took 3 bases from V and 6 from J; bases not matched to a gene: 2. Per the germline V gene, CDR1 is MNHNS and CDR2 is SASEGT. The CDR3 sequence: CASSEAGGQPQHF. As DNA, the CDR3 is TGTGCCAGCAGTGAGGCAGGGGGTCAGCCCCAGCATTTT.

This clone was observed a handful of times. The chain joins TRBV11-3 to TRBJ2-1; D might be TRBD2 (5 bases). From germline, CDR1 is SGHNT and CDR2 YENEEA. This CDR3 comprises 12 residues. The V gene lost 3 bases and the J gene lost 7 bases, with 7 bases spanning the gap. CDR3: CASSLRRNEQFF. CDR3 coding DNA: TGTGCCAGCAGCTTGAGGAGGAATGAGCAGTTCTTC.

This rearrangement joins TRBV11-1 to TRBJ1-1, with 10 bases fitting TRBD1. This CDR3 spans 15 amino acids. Trimming at V came to 5 bases and at J to 4 bases, leaving 7 bases not matched to a gene. In germline, CDR1 is SGHAT, CDR2 FQDESV (reference sequence). This chain's CDR3 is CASSQRDRGSTEAFF. The CDR3 DNA reads TGTGCCAGCAGCCAACGGGACAGGGGATCCACTGAAGCTTTCTTT.

CDR3 sequence reads: CAWDITADTEAFF. CDR3 DNA sequence: TGTGCCTGGGATATCACAGCGGACACTGAAGCTTTCTTT. V gene TRBV30 combines with J gene TRBJ1-1, with no clear D. The V gene's germline CDR1 is GTSNPN and CDR2 SVGIG (reference sequence). The CDR3 has 13 amino acids. Trimming pared 5 bases from V and 3 bases from J, leaving 13 bases between.

The chain employs TRBV5-1 and TRBJ2-5; TRBD2 aligns across 9 bases. The V gene's germline CDR1 is SGHRS and CDR2 YFSETQ. The CDR3 spans 14 residues. Trimming at V came to 4 bases and at J to 5 bases, leaving 6 bases not matched to a gene. CDR3 nucleotides: TGCGCCAGCAGCATGCGGGGGGGTGAGGAGACCCAGTACTTC. It codes for CASSMRGGEETQYF.

This clone was detected once. The chain couples TRBV18 to TRBJ1-1; D unresolved. The CDR3 spans 14 residues. CDR1 KGHSH and CDR2 LQKENI come from the germline V gene. Trimming left V 6 bases short and J 3 bases short, with 14 bases between. CDR3 loop: CASSQRDRDTEAFF. For the CDR3, the DNA is TGTGCCAGCTCTCAACGGGATAGGGACACTGAAGCTTTCTTT.

The sample holds a few counts of this clone. The chain is built from TRBV7-2 and TRBJ2-2, with a weak D call TRBD1 (6 bases). The length of the CDR3 is 16 residues. V was pared by 1 base and J by 5 bases, with 14 bases between. Germline CDR1 is SGHTA and CDR2 is FQGNSA. The DNA of the CDR3 is TGTGCCAGCAGCTTAGACAGGGATTTTAGAACCGGGGAGCTGTTTTTT. Its translation is CASSLDRDFRTGELFF. Drawing the rest from reference TRBV7-2 and TRBJ2-2, the complete variable domain is GAGVSQSPSNKVTEKGKDVELRCDPISGHTALYWYRQSLGQGLEFLIYFQGNSAPDKSGLPSDRFSAERTGGSVSTLTIQRTQQEDSAVYLCASSLDRDFRTGELFFGEGSRLTVL.

This clone was detected only a few times. V is TRBV10-2 and J is TRBJ1-1; D not resolved. V gave up 8 bases and J gave up 5 bases, with 15 bases separating them. This CDR3 region has 13 residues. Germline V gene data show CDR1 as WSHSY and CDR2 as SAAADI. Written as DNA, the CDR3 is TGCGCCAGCCGAGGTGGGAGTTGGACTGAAGCTTTCTTT. Protein product: CASRGGSWTEAFF.